These 18 T cell receptor beta chains originate from one sample sequenced in a study of CD8+ T cells in alopecia areata. Documented treatment: oral pan-JAK inhibitor, 5-10 mg twice daily. Investigators isolated RNA and reverse transcribed it into cDNA to act as the sequencing template. TCRdb's copy holds only in-frame clones and misses some; the assay was immunoSEQ multiplex PCR. The table has about 120,000 clones, about 50% seen once. The sample in question was CD4+ T cells sorted from blood, obtained at week 4, from a patient treated with tofacitinib. These TCRs come from a human donor with alopecia areata.

The genes are TRBV29-1 and TRBJ1-2, with D unclear. There are 13 residues in the CDR3. Germline loops: CDR1 SQVTM, CDR2 ANQGSEA. The V gene lost 4 bases and the J gene lost 2 bases, with 11 bases spanning the gap. For the CDR3, the DNA is TGCAGCGTTGGCCCGCGGCAGAACTATGGCTACACCTTC. It is translated as CSVGPRQNYGYTF.

The V call is TRBV5-6, the J call TRBJ1-5, with D possibly TRBD1 on 6 matching bases. Looked up from germline, CDR1 is SGHDT and CDR2 is YYEEEE. The CDR3 is 14 residues long. V lost 0 bases and J lost 5, with 9 bases in between. CDR3 nucleotide sequence: TGTGCCAGCAGCTTGGCGGGACACTATCAGCCCCAGCATTTT. Translation: CASSLAGHYQPQHF.

The CDR3 DNA reads as TGTGCCAGCACCCCCGAGGCAGGTGGGCAGCCCCAGCATTTT. Translation gives CASTPEAGGQPQHF. The J gene is TRBJ1-5, the V gene TRBV6-1; D remains ambiguous. This CDR3 spans 14 amino acids. Germline lookup yields CDR1 MNHNS and CDR2 SASEGT. Trimming removed 7 bases from V and 7 bases from J, with 17 bases in between.

This clone was seen many times. The chain has TRBV23-1 and TRBJ2-7; D call uncertain. TRBV23-1 is labeled an ORF, and its function is uncertain. The CDR3 has 15 residues. Trimming took 0 bases from V and 0 from J, leaving 9 bases between them. CDR3 bases: TGCGCCAGCAGTCAATCGGGGTGCAGCTCCTACGAGCAGTACTTC. It codes for CASSQSGCSSYEQYF.

J is TRBJ2-7 and V is TRBV6-6; 9 bases are a match to TRBD1. Looked up from germline, CDR1 is MNHNY and CDR2 is SVGAGI (reference sequence). CDR3 length: 15 amino acids. After removal of 2 bases from V and 3 bases from J, the junction contained 5 bases not matched to a gene. CDR3 nucleotides: TGTGCCAGCAGTTACGGGGGACAGGGCATCTACGAGCAGTACTTC. Translation gives CASSYGGQGIYEQYF.

This clone was detected only a few times. The same CDR3 arises from other DNA sequences in this sample as well. The chain uses TRBV29-1 and TRBJ1-1; D ambiguous. Per the germline V gene, CDR1 is SQVTM and CDR2 is ANQGSEA. The CDR3 has 13 residues. V lost 1 base and J 0 bases, leaving 6 bases between the germline ends. CDR3 nucleotides: TGCAGCGTTGAAGGCAGGTTGAACACTGAAGCTTTCTTT. As protein: CSVEGRLNTEAFF.

This clone was seen just once. The genes are TRBV18 and TRBJ1-2; D might be TRBD1 (5 bases). The CDR3 spans 14 residues. CDR1 is KGHSH and CDR2 is LQKENI in the germline V gene. V lost 4 bases, J lost 1 base, and 10 bases lay in between. For the CDR3, the DNA is TGTGCCAGCTCACGGGACGGAGATAACTATGGCTACACCTTC. Amino acid sequence: CASSRDGDNYGYTF. The full variable domain, with the rest looked up from reference TRBV18 and TRBJ1-2, is NAGVMQNPRHLVRRRGQEARLRCSPMKGHSHVYWYRQLPEEGLKFMVYLQKENIIDESGMPKERFSAEFPKEGPSILRIQQVVRGDSAAYFCASSRDGDNYGYTFGSGTRLTVV.

The chain is built from TRBV5-1 and TRBJ2-5; the D gene is possibly TRBD2 (6 bases). V was pared by 4 bases and J by 5 bases, with 12 bases between. The germline gives CDR1 SGHRS, CDR2 YFSETQ. The CDR3 extends over 13 amino acids. DNA of the CDR3: TGCGCCAGCAGCCCAGGGACTCTGGAGACCCAGTACTTC. Its protein is CASSPGTLETQYF. Complete variable domain (other parts from reference TRBV5-1 and TRBJ2-5): KAGVTQTPRYLIKTRGQQVTLSCSPISGHRSVSWYQQTPGQGLQFLFEYFSETQRNKGNFPGRFSGRQFSNSRSEMNVSTLELGDSALYLCASSPGTLETQYFGPGTRLLVL.

This chain uses TRBV29-1 with TRBJ2-1; 8 bases are shared with TRBD1. The V gene's germline CDR1 is SQVTM and CDR2 ANQGSEA. This CDR3 spans 12 amino acids. J gave up 7 bases and V 8 bases, and 7 bases lay outside the gene matches. The CDR3 region has the DNA TGCAGCTCCTGGACAGGGAGGAATGAGCAGTTCTTC. Protein: CSSWTGRNEQFF.

The chain's CDR3 is CASSASVNTIYF. CDR3 coding DNA: TGTGCCAGCAGCGCCTCAGTAAACACCATATATTTT. The rearrangement uses TRBV9 and TRBJ1-3; D not certain. Germline V gene data show CDR1 as SGDLS and CDR2 as YYNGEE. The CDR3 extends over 12 amino acids. With 3 bases removed from V and 6 bases from J, the gap between germline ends came to 7 bases.

The chain joins TRBV30 to TRBJ1-5, with 9 bases lining up with TRBD1. Germline V lookup: CDR1 GTSNPN, CDR2 SVGIG (reference sequence). The CDR3 extends over 16 amino acids. V lost 2 bases and J lost 6; bases outside the gene matches: 11. This CDR3 is CAWSISGTGRFQPQHF. CDR3 nucleotides: TGTGCCTGGAGTATATCCGGGACAGGGAGGTTTCAGCCCCAGCATTTT.

This chain joins TRBV27 and TRBJ1-5; 9 bases line up with TRBD1. Germline V gene lookup returns CDR1 MNHEY and CDR2 SMNVEV (reference sequence). CDR3 length: 15 amino acids. The V segment lost 5 bases and the J segment 3 bases; nucleotides outside the gene matches: 5. The CDR3 loop is CASSPGQGPNQPQHF. The CDR3 region has the DNA TGTGCCAGCAGTCCGGGACAGGGCCCCAATCAGCCCCAGCATTTT.

The rearrangement joins TRBV29-1 to TRBJ2-3, with TRBD2 as a possible D gene (5 bases). V was shortened by 7 bases and J by 4 bases, with 15 bases between the two germline ends. The CDR3 runs 13 residues. Germline V gene lookup returns CDR1 SQVTM and CDR2 ANQGSEA. The DNA for the CDR3 is TGCAGCGGAACACTAGTGGCCCCAGATACGCAGTATTTT. This encodes CSGTLVAPDTQYF.

This chain connects TRBV30 to TRBJ2-5, with a possible D match to TRBD2 (5 bases). The germline V gene has CDR1 GTSNPN and CDR2 SVGIG (reference sequence). CDR3 size: 12 residues. The ends were cut back, 1 base at V and 5 bases at J, with 8 bases in the middle. The DNA for the CDR3 is TGTGCCTGGAGTGAAACGGGGGAGACCCAGTACTTC. Translation gives CAWSETGETQYF.

This clone was found once. V and J are TRBV2 and TRBJ1-1, with TRBD1 matching 8 bases. This CDR3 spans 13 amino acids. Germline CDR1 and CDR2: SNHLY and FYNNEI. V lost 6 bases, J lost 4 bases, and 4 bases stayed unmatched. CDR3 bases: TGTGCCAGCAGGCGGGACAGGACCACTGAAGCTTTCTTT. It encodes CASRRDRTTEAFF.

This chain joins TRBV7-2 and TRBJ2-7; D perhaps matches TRBD1 (6 bases). Germline lookup yields CDR1 SGHTA and CDR2 FQGNSA. V was clipped by 5 bases and J by 5 bases, with 13 bases between them. The CDR3 extends over 13 amino acids. In DNA form, the CDR3 reads TGTGCCAGCAGCCGCACAGGGTTCCACGAGCAGTACTTC. Amino acid sequence: CASSRTGFHEQYF.

This clone occurred a few times. The CDR3: CAWTGGGHHGYTF. The CDR3 bases are TGTGCCTGGACCGGTGGGGGGCACCATGGCTACACCTTC. V gene TRBV30 combines with J gene TRBJ1-2; D is possibly TRBD1 (6 bases). CDR3 size: 13 residues. Trimming removed 4 bases at V and 6 bases at J, with 15 bases between. Per germline, CDR1 GTSNPN and CDR2 SVGIG (reference sequence).

The chain employs TRBV30 and TRBJ2-3; D possibly corresponds to TRBD1 (5 bases). The germline gives CDR1 GTSNPN, CDR2 SVGIG (reference sequence). The CDR3 has 13 amino acids. V shed 0 bases and J shed 3 bases, with 7 bases lying between them. The CDR3 DNA is TGTGCCTGGAGTGTACAGGCTACAGATACGCAGTATTTT. Translated, it gives CAWSVQATDTQYF.